This TCR beta chain was identified in a study of T cells expressing NK-cell markers. This CDR3 contains 17 residues. Germline values: CDR1 SGHTA, CDR2 FQGNSA. TCRdb re-called the 5' RACE reads and catalogs CDR3 proteins one per entry, DNA excluded. The data show 300,000 to 450,000 distinct CDR3 sequences, and the top ten clones hold 4% to 6.5%. The chain is built from TRBV7-2 and TRBJ2-5; the TCRdb D gene call, TRBD1, has no DNA to confirm it. The sequenced material came from blood T cells: a sorted CD56 or NKG2C T cell subset, CD4+ or CD8+ T cells, or bulk PBMC T cells (not recorded which). The sequence was collected from a man aged 18-75 years in good health. The CDR3 is CASSLFPRGGKGETQYF.